This T cell receptor (beta chain) was obtained from a study of shared clonotypes between healthy human individuals. Germline CDR1 and CDR2: MGHRA and YSYEKL. The CDR3 is 14 residues long. V gave up 4 bases and J gave up 0 bases, with 4 bases separating them. CD45RO-negative, CCR7-selected cells formed the naive CD8 fraction, which excluded terminally differentiated effector memory CD45RA+ cells. Over several immunoSEQ plates, each subset's genomic DNA was distributed in even portions. Methods used by the authors: ImmunoSEQ junction-only sequences lacked quality scores, so their filtering differed. Repertoires were generated with immunoSEQ multiplex PCR, while TCRdb's copy carries only in-frame clones and drops some. V, J and clone size are taken as reported in that table, and D and trimming were inferred from the DNA itself. The data show hundreds of thousands of clones, with roughly 98% seen just once and 0.3% held by the top ten.

This receptor was identified in a man under 40 in good health. This chain links TRBV4-1 with TRBJ2-6; D ambiguous. Source material: naive CD8+ T cells sorted from blood. In nucleotides, the CDR3 is TGCGCCAGCAGCCGAGACTCTGGGGCCAACGTCCTGACTTTC. Translation gives CASSRDSGANVLTF.